The 8 T cell receptor beta chains reported below all come from one sample, sequenced in a study of blood T cells in healthy people across ages. Next came a second PCR, run for about 7 to 12 cycles, which used a sample-barcoded 5' primer along with a J-beta primer mix. Each CDR3 protein gets one entry after TCRdb re-called the 5' RACE reads with MiXCR. The sample holds hundreds of thousands of distinct CDR3 sequences; over 45% are singletons and the top ten take roughly 22%. What was sequenced was blood. The receptors stem from a man aged 25 to 40 in good health.

The chain has TRBV11-2 and TRBJ2-7; 7 positions agree with TRBD2. The V segment lost 4 bases and the J segment 4 bases; nucleotides outside the gene matches: 4. Germline V gene lookup returns CDR1 SGHAT and CDR2 FQNNGV. The CDR3 sequence is 13 residues long. The CDR3 nucleotides are TGTGCCAGCAGCTCTAGCGGCGATTACGAGCAGTACTTC. This codes for CASSSSGDYEQYF.

This clonotype was detected a few times. This rearrangement joins TRBV20-1 to TRBJ2-3; 12 nucleotides agree with TRBD2. Germline CDR1 and CDR2: DFQATT and SNEGSKA (reference sequence). Trimming at V came to 1 base and at J to 0 bases, leaving 11 bases not matched to a gene. This CDR3 is built from 19 residues. CDR3 DNA sequence: TGCAGTGCTAGAGGGACTAGCGGGAACCCCCGTGCTAGCACAGATACGCAGTATTTT. It translates to CSARGTSGNPRASTDTQYF.

This clonotype was counted a single time. The CDR3 nucleotides read TGTGCCAGCAGTTTAACAGGGGCAGTGTACACTGAAGCTTTCTTT. Translating it yields CASSLTGAVYTEAFF. The chain couples TRBV27 to TRBJ1-1, with 7 bases matching TRBD1. The CDR3 contains 15 residues. The trim removed 2 bases at V and 3 bases at J, leaving 6 bases unmatched. CDR1 is MNHEY and CDR2 is SMNVEV in the germline V gene (reference sequence).

The rearrangement joins TRBV6-5 to TRBJ1-2; D gene ambiguous. Germline V CDR1 and CDR2: MNHEY, SVGAGI. CDR3 length equals 16 residues. V was trimmed by 0 bases and J by 5 bases, leaving 16 bases between them. This chain's CDR3 is CASSYSIQMGGYGYTF. For the CDR3, the DNA is TGTGCCAGCAGTTACTCGATCCAGATGGGTGGTTATGGCTACACCTTC.

This clonotype came up a few times. The chain joins TRBV10-3 to TRBJ2-7, with TRBD2 matching over 7 bases. The V gene's germline CDR1 is ENHRY and CDR2 SYGVKD. The V segment lost 3 bases and the J segment 4 bases; nucleotides outside the gene matches: 3. The CDR3 extends over 13 amino acids. The CDR3: CAISDEGLYEQYF. CDR3 nucleotides: TGTGCCATCAGTGACGAGGGACTATACGAGCAGTACTTC.

The chain recombines TRBV20-1 with TRBJ2-1; 10 positions match TRBD2. The CDR3 is made up of 15 amino acids. V lost 3 bases and J lost 8; bases outside the gene matches: 10. The germline V gene encodes CDR1 DFQATT and CDR2 SNEGSKA (reference sequence). The DNA of the CDR3 is TGCAGTGCTAGTCGCGTTAGCGGGAGGTCCGATGAGCAGTTCTTC. This sequence encodes CSASRVSGRSDEQFF.

The genes are TRBV7-6 and TRBJ2-7, with D perhaps matching TRBD1 or TRBD2 (5 bases each). The V end lost 10 bases, the J end lost 3 bases, and 16 bases lay between the germline ends. Germline V gene lookup returns CDR1 SGHVS and CDR2 FNYEAQ. The CDR3 extends over 13 amino acids. The CDR3 here is CANTSRGDYEQYF. The CDR3 bases are TGTGCCAACACATCCCGGGGCGACTACGAGCAGTACTTC.

This clonotype was detected only a few times. The rearrangement uses TRBV7-2 and TRBJ2-7; D uncertain. The CDR3 spans 14 residues. Germline V gives CDR1 SGHTA, CDR2 FQGNSA. Trimming shortened V by 2 bases and J by 6 bases, and 14 bases separated the two germline ends. The CDR3 here is CASSLSGPGIEQYF. Here the CDR3 DNA reads TGTGCCAGCAGCTTAAGTGGCCCAGGTATCGAGCAGTACTTC.